The 27 T cell receptor beta chains below come from one sample, sequenced in a study of vaccination effects on CD4 cells after COVID-19. Measured with immunoSEQ multiplex PCR; TCRdb has only the in-frame clones, and not every one. Here the sample spans about 24,000 clones, 73% being singletons. With the ViraFEST assay, the study expanded antigen-specific CD4+ T cells using viral peptide pools, then sequenced them. With more than 9 days of culture completed, CD4+ T cells were isolated. All study participants received two doses of BNT162b2 or mRNA-1273 vaccine. Which antigens these TCRs recognize remains unknown. This specimen consisted of CD4+ T cells from PBMCs cultured with SARS-CoV-2 spike peptides, obtained after COVID-19 vaccination. The receptors originated from a human donor who received a COVID-19 vaccine.

The chain carries TRBV29-1 and TRBJ2-5; D ambiguous. Germline V gene data show CDR1 as SQVTM and CDR2 as ANQGSEA. The CDR3 is 12 amino acids. V lost 7 bases to trimming and J lost 4 bases, with 13 bases between them. CDR3 in DNA: TGCAGCGCTAACCTAGTGGGAGAGACCCAGTACTTC. This gives the protein CSANLVGETQYF.

The genes are TRBV20-1 and TRBJ1-4, with D possibly matching TRBD1 (5 bases). The CDR3 has 14 amino acids. Between the trimmed V and J ends, which lost 3 bases and 5 bases, there was a span of 13 bases. Germline V lookup: CDR1 DFQATT, CDR2 SNEGSKA (reference sequence). In DNA form, the CDR3 reads TGCAGTGCTAGTCTCCCCGGGGGAAATGAAAAACTGTTTTTT. Translated: CSASLPGGNEKLFF.

Sample share makes this clone medium-sized. The chain links TRBV2 to TRBJ1-1; no clear D. Germline CDR1 and CDR2: SNHLY and FYNNEI. This CDR3 contains 15 residues. V lost 8 bases and J lost 1, with 17 bases in between. The CDR3 bases are TGTGCCAGCGCGGGCCTCGCCGGACCGAACACTGAAGCTTTCTTT. It translates to CASAGLAGPNTEAFF.

This clone was detected only once. V gene TRBV6-1 combines with J gene TRBJ1-3; D uncertain. V lost 4 bases, J lost 2 bases, and 9 bases lay in between. Germline values: CDR1 MNHNS, CDR2 SASEGT. There are 14 residues in the CDR3. The CDR3: CASSGRMAGNTIYF. In DNA, the CDR3 is TGTGCCAGCAGTGGGCGGATGGCTGGAAACACCATATATTTT.

This clone was recorded once. The chain recombines TRBV18 with TRBJ2-1; D is ambiguous. The CDR3 is 16 residues long. Trimming shortened V by 3 bases and J by 5 bases, and 17 bases separated the two germline ends. The germline V gene encodes CDR1 KGHSH and CDR2 LQKENI. This chain's CDR3 is CASSPSREFLDNEQFF. For the CDR3, the DNA is TGTGCCAGCTCACCCTCAAGGGAATTCCTCGACAATGAGCAGTTCTTC.

The CDR3 DNA is TGTGCCACAGAAGACAGGGGGTACGAGCAGTACTTC. Amino acids: CATEDRGYEQYF. The rearrangement uses TRBV10-3 and TRBJ2-7; 9 nucleotides agree with TRBD1. CDR1 is ENHRY, CDR2 SYGVKD, per germline. V shed 10 bases, J shed 4 bases, and the junction held 5 bases outside the gene matches. CDR3 size: 12 residues.

The chain links TRBV9 to TRBJ1-5; 10 positions agree with TRBD1. Trimming at V came to 4 bases and at J to 6 bases, leaving 4 bases not matched to a gene. This CDR3 comprises 14 residues. Germline V gives CDR1 SGDLS, CDR2 YYNGEE. The CDR3 nucleotides are TGTGCCAGCAGCTCGGGACAGGGGTTTCAGCCCCAGCATTTT. This encodes CASSSGQGFQPQHF.

J is TRBJ1-2 and V is TRBV6-5; 10 bases are shared with TRBD1. The CDR3 is made up of 14 amino acids. CDR1 is MNHEY and CDR2 is SVGAGI in the germline V gene. V was pared by 6 bases and J by 5 bases, with 6 bases of the junction left unmatched. CDR3 loop: CASRTGTGVYGYTF. In DNA, the CDR3 is TGTGCCAGCAGGACCGGGACAGGGGTATATGGCTACACCTTC.

This clone has just a few counts. The chain joins TRBV2 to TRBJ1-2; the D is unclear. This CDR3 contains 15 residues. CDR1 is SNHLY and CDR2 is FYNNEI in the germline V gene. V lost 10 bases and J 0 bases, leaving 18 bases between the germline ends. For the CDR3, the DNA is TGTGCCACAAAACCAGGTGTCAGTGCTAACTATGGCTACACCTTC. Residues: CATKPGVSANYGYTF.

This clone was seen only a few times. The V and J genes are TRBV6-5 and TRBJ1-1, with D tentatively TRBD1 (5 bases). V lost 6 bases and J lost 0, with 8 bases in between. CDR1 and CDR2 (germline): MNHEY, SVGAGI. The CDR3 has 13 residues. The DNA of the CDR3 is TGTGCCAGCAGGAGACAGCTGAACACTGAAGCTTTCTTT. It encodes CASRRQLNTEAFF.

The V and J genes are TRBV6-5 and TRBJ1-5, with D perhaps TRBD1 (6 bases). Deletions cut 6 bases from V and 1 base from J, with 13 bases between. Germline CDR1 is MNHEY and CDR2 is SVGAGI. CDR3 length: 15 residues. The CDR3 nucleotides are TGTGCCAGCAGGGCTCTAGGGACAAGCAATCAGCCCCAGCATTTT. It encodes CASRALGTSNQPQHF.

This sequence joins TRBV6-5 and TRBJ2-3; D remains unclear. This CDR3 is 16 amino acids long. Germline V gives CDR1 MNHEY, CDR2 SVGAGI. V lost 0 bases and J 1 base, leaving 11 bases between the germline ends. This chain's CDR3 is CASSYSKGWGTDTQYF. DNA of the CDR3: TGTGCCAGCAGTTACTCGAAGGGTTGGGGCACAGATACGCAGTATTTT.

The CDR3 here is CASSLTGLSMNTEAFF. As DNA, the CDR3 is TGTGCCAGCAGTTTGACAGGGCTTTCCATGAACACTGAAGCTTTCTTT. The genes are TRBV27 and TRBJ1-1; 7 bases fit TRBD1. Trimming cost V 3 bases and J 0 bases; bases outside gene matches: 7. Germline V gene lookup returns CDR1 MNHEY and CDR2 SMNVEV (reference sequence). The CDR3 sequence is 16 residues long.

This clone appeared once. The genes are TRBV2 and TRBJ2-7; D is perhaps TRBD2 (8 bases). Trimming removed 6 bases at V and 2 bases at J, with 17 bases between. Looked up from germline, CDR1 is SNHLY and CDR2 is FYNNEI. CDR3 size: 15 residues. The CDR3 DNA reads TGTGCCAGCAGGCGAGGGGGCGGGGGGACCTACGAGCAGTACTTC. Protein sequence: CASRRGGGGTYEQYF.

The CDR3 DNA reads TGTGCCATCAGTCGGGGTCAGGAAGAGACCCAGTACTTC. Translation gives CAISRGQEETQYF. The V and J genes are TRBV10-3 and TRBJ2-5; a possible D gene is TRBD2 (5 bases). The V and J ends lost 5 bases and 3 bases respectively, with 10 bases between them. Germline-derived CDR1 and CDR2 are ENHRY and SYGVKD. This CDR3 has 13 amino acids.

CDR3 sequence: CASSLDGGGAREQFF. The CDR3, as DNA: TGCGCCAGCAGCTTGGATGGCGGGGGGGCCCGGGAGCAGTTCTTC. This chain uses TRBV5-1 with TRBJ2-1, with TRBD2 matching 9 bases. This CDR3 has 15 residues. The germline gives CDR1 SGHRS, CDR2 YFSETQ. J was trimmed by 10 bases and V by 0 bases; bases with no gene match: 8.

V and J are TRBV2 and TRBJ1-3, with D possibly matching TRBD1 (6 bases). CDR1 SNHLY and CDR2 FYNNEI come from the germline V gene. V lost 6 bases and J lost 2, with 14 bases in between. CDR3 length: 15 amino acids. The CDR3 sequence is CASRQEGGPGNTIYF. CDR3 sequence (DNA): TGTGCCAGCAGGCAGGAGGGGGGCCCTGGAAACACCATATATTTT.

The V call is TRBV10-3, the J call TRBJ2-7; TRBD2 matches at 9 bases. The CDR3 is made up of 14 amino acids. Germline V gene sequence: CDR1 ENHRY, CDR2 SYGVKD. V lost 10 bases to trimming and J lost 2 bases; unmatched junction nucleotides: 9. The CDR3 loop is CANRASGVPYEQYF. In nucleotides, the CDR3 is TGTGCCAATAGGGCTAGCGGGGTCCCCTACGAGCAGTACTTC.

The chain uses TRBV29-1 and TRBJ2-3; the D gene is possibly TRBD1 (6 bases). The CDR3 sequence is 14 residues long. Germline CDR1 is SQVTM and CDR2 is ANQGSEA. Trimming left V 5 bases short and J 0 bases short, with 12 bases between. The CDR3 DNA follows: TGCAGCGTTTTAGGGGGTTATAGCACAGATACGCAGTATTTT. Amino acid sequence: CSVLGGYSTDTQYF.

The CDR3 nucleotides are TGTGCCACCAGTGATCGAGCCGGGACTAGTGGGACAGATACGCAGTATTTT. Protein sequence: CATSDRAGTSGTDTQYF. This chain links TRBV24-1 with TRBJ2-3; 8 bases map to TRBD2. V lost 3 bases and J lost 3; bases outside the gene matches: 10. The CDR3 length is 17 residues. Germline values: CDR1 KGHDR, CDR2 SFDVKD.

The chain recombines TRBV2 with TRBJ1-5; 8 bases are shared with TRBD1. Germline V gene sequence: CDR1 SNHLY, CDR2 FYNNEI. This CDR3 has 12 residues. V shed 9 bases, J shed 8 bases, and the junction held 6 bases outside the gene matches. This chain's CDR3 is CASNDRGKPQHF. CDR3 nucleotide sequence: TGTGCCAGTAACGACAGGGGAAAGCCCCAGCATTTT.

Within the sample, this clone is medium-sized. This chain links TRBV15 with TRBJ1-1; a possible D gene is TRBD1 (5 bases). The CDR3 runs 12 residues. Germline-derived CDR1 and CDR2 are LNHNV and YYDKDF (reference sequence). V was trimmed by 0 bases and J by 9 bases, leaving 8 bases between them. As DNA, the CDR3 is TGTGCCACCAGCAGAGACGGGGGTAAAGCTTTCTTT. Amino acids: CATSRDGGKAFF.

This chain links TRBV4-1 with TRBJ1-6; 7 bases are a match to TRBD1. The CDR3 contains 16 residues. Germline loops: CDR1 MGHRA, CDR2 YSYEKL. J gave up 9 bases and V 0 bases, and 8 bases lay outside the gene matches. CDR3 sequence reads: CASSQETLGTASPLHF. The CDR3 bases are TGCGCCAGCAGCCAAGAAACCCTCGGGACAGCTTCACCCCTCCACTTT.

The CDR3 sequence is CASSHGWFQPQHF. CDR3 nucleotides: TGTGCCAGCAGCCACGGGTGGTTTCAGCCCCAGCATTTT. The genes are TRBV3-1 (or the pseudogene TRBV3-2) and TRBJ1-5; D is unclear. This CDR3 region has 13 residues. Germline V CDR1 and CDR2: LGHDT, YNNKEL (reference sequence). V was trimmed by 3 bases and J by 6 bases, leaving 9 bases between them.

The chain employs TRBV7-9 and TRBJ2-7, with 7 bases identical to TRBD1. J was trimmed by 0 bases and V by 5 bases; bases with no gene match: 4. Germline CDR1 is SEHNR and CDR2 is FQNEAQ (reference sequence). The CDR3 loop spans 14 amino acids. CDR3 sequence reads: CASSVRDSSYEQYF. The CDR3 nucleotides are TGTGCCAGCAGCGTCCGGGACAGCTCCTACGAGCAGTACTTC.

The rearrangement uses TRBV27 and TRBJ1-2; D unclear. In germline, CDR1 is MNHEY, CDR2 SMNVEV (reference sequence). The CDR3 consists of 12 residues. The V end was cut by 6 bases, the J end by 7 bases, with 12 bases between. This chain's CDR3 is CASSSGESGYTF. CDR3 nucleotides: TGTGCCAGCAGCAGTGGCGAGTCTGGCTACACCTTC.

The CDR3 DNA is TGCGCCAGCAGCCGGAATGCGGCGGAGCTCACCGGGGAGCTGTTTTTT. Translated: CASSRNAAELTGELFF. The chain is built from TRBV4-1 and TRBJ2-2; D remains unclear. The germline V gene has CDR1 MGHRA and CDR2 YSYEKL. Trimming shortened V by 4 bases and J by 4 bases, and 16 bases separated the two germline ends. This CDR3 comprises 16 residues.